These 31 T cell receptor beta chains were sequenced from one sample in a study of beta chain features in type 1 diabetes. cDNA synthesis used the whole RNA isolate, giving expressed TCRB sequences. The assay was immunoSEQ multiplex PCR, and TCRdb's table has in-frame clones only and misses some. Of 250,000 to 300,000 clones listed, roughly 13% are singletons. Antigen specificity for these receptors is unknown. Notes on the study in general: Moderately but significantly shorter TCRB CDR3s were found in Type 1 diabetes patients in all four CD4+ subsets.

Sequences were obtained from naive CD4+ T cells from blood. The receptors were sampled from a man aged 30 to 39 with type 1 diabetes.

This clone was seen only a few times. J is TRBJ1-4 and V is TRBV28; no reliable D call. This CDR3 spans 10 amino acids. Trimming removed 6 bases from V and 13 bases from J, with 9 bases in between. Germline CDR1 MDHEN, CDR2 SYDVKM. The CDR3 bases are TGTGCCAGCAGCTCGGGTAGACTGTTTTTT. This gives the protein CASSSGRLFF.

This clone was counted only a few times. This chain connects TRBV18 to TRBJ1-2, with 7 bases that match TRBD1. CDR1 and CDR2 (germline): KGHSH, LQKENI. Unmatched junction bases numbered 4, after V lost 3 bases and J lost 0 bases. There are 15 residues in the CDR3. DNA for the CDR3: TGTGCCAGCTCACCGCCGGGACAGCCTAACTATGGCTACACCTTC. Translation gives CASSPPGQPNYGYTF.

The table lists this clone with a few counts. This chain joins TRBV18 and TRBJ2-1; TRBD2 is a possible D gene (6 bases). Looked up from germline, CDR1 is KGHSH and CDR2 is LQKENI. V gave up 3 bases and J gave up 7 bases, with 19 bases separating them. The CDR3 sequence is 16 residues long. The CDR3 DNA reads TGTGCCAGCTCACCGAGCCTAGCGTCCTCTGGAAATGAGCAGTTCTTC. Protein sequence: CASSPSLASSGNEQFF.

This chain joins TRBV28 and TRBJ2-5; 12 positions agree with TRBD2. The ends lost 5 bases at V and 1 base at J; junction bases unmatched: 8. This CDR3 has 17 amino acids. Per the germline V gene, CDR1 is MDHEN and CDR2 is SYDVKM. CDR3 bases: TGTGCCAGCAGTCCCTTTCCGGGACTAGCGGGCCAAGAGACCCAGTACTTC. This gives the protein CASSPFPGLAGQETQYF.

The CDR3 bases are TGTGCCAGCAGCGTATCAGACACAAACATTCAGTACTTC. Translation gives CASSVSDTNIQYF. This sequence joins TRBV9 and TRBJ2-4; D is unresolved. V lost 1 base, J lost 6 bases, and 8 bases lay in between. The CDR3 length is 13 residues. CDR1 SGDLS and CDR2 YYNGEE come from the germline V gene. Combining the CDR3 with reference TRBV9 and TRBJ2-4 gives the whole variable domain DSGVTQTPKHLITATGQRVTLRCSPRSGDLSVYWYQQSLDQGLQFLIQYYNGEERAKGNILERFSAQQFPDLHSELNLSSLELGDSALYFCASSVSDTNIQYFGAGTRLSVL.

The chain is built from TRBV18 and TRBJ1-3, with 7 positions matching TRBD1. The ends lost 5 bases at V and 0 bases at J; junction bases unmatched: 4. The V gene's germline CDR1 is KGHSH and CDR2 LQKENI. The CDR3 runs to 15 residues. As DNA, the CDR3 is TGTGCCAGCTCAGCGACAGGGTCCTCTGGAAACACCATATATTTT. It is translated as CASSATGSSGNTIYF.

This clone appeared a few times. J is TRBJ1-2 and V is TRBV4-2, with TRBD1 matching over 7 bases. V was pared by 1 base and J by 4 bases, with 3 bases of the junction left unmatched. Germline CDR1 is LGHNA and CDR2 is YNFKEQ. The length of the CDR3 is 14 residues. The CDR3 is CASSQARDSYGYTF. The CDR3 nucleotides read TGTGCCAGCAGCCAAGCTCGGGACAGCTATGGCTACACCTTC.

The chain has TRBV27 and TRBJ2-1, with 12 positions matching TRBD2. The CDR3 length is 15 residues. CDR1 is MNHEY and CDR2 is SMNVEV in the germline V gene (reference sequence). After removal of 5 bases from V and 8 bases from J, the junction contained 7 bases not matched to a gene. The CDR3 DNA follows: TGTGCCAGCAGTAAGACTAGCGGGAGTGGGTATGAGCAGTTCTTC. It yields the protein CASSKTSGSGYEQFF.

This chain uses TRBV10-3 with TRBJ1-1; 10 positions agree with TRBD1. V lost 9 bases and J lost 4; bases outside the gene matches: 14. From germline, CDR1 is ENHRY and CDR2 SYGVKD. This CDR3 has 16 residues. CDR3 sequence reads: CAIGSPGQGRSTEAFF. The CDR3 bases are TGTGCCATTGGGTCCCCGGGACAGGGGAGGTCCACTGAAGCTTTCTTT.

This clone was observed a few times. The chain couples TRBV18 to TRBJ2-7; D is possibly TRBD1 (6 bases). Germline assignment: CDR1 KGHSH and CDR2 LQKENI. The germline V and J ends were trimmed by 4 bases and 3 bases, with 10 bases remaining between them. The CDR3 totals 13 residues. The CDR3 sequence: CASSQGQLYEQYF. The CDR3 nucleotides read TGTGCCAGCTCACAAGGACAGCTCTACGAGCAGTACTTC. Variable domain in full (rest from reference TRBV18 and TRBJ2-7): NAGVMQNPRHLVRRRGQEARLRCSPMKGHSHVYWYRQLPEEGLKFMVYLQKENIIDESGMPKERFSAEFPKEGPSILRIQQVVRGDSAAYFCASSQGQLYEQYFGPGTRLTVT.

This clone has a handful of counts. This chain joins TRBV27 and TRBJ2-5; TRBD2 aligns across 9 bases. The CDR3 length is 16 residues. Germline V gives CDR1 MNHEY, CDR2 SMNVEV (reference sequence). V lost 0 bases and J lost 1; bases outside the gene matches: 3. CDR3 amino acids: CASSLSTSGIQETQYF. Written as DNA, the CDR3 is TGTGCCAGCAGTTTATCGACTAGCGGCATCCAAGAGACCCAGTACTTC.

This clone was observed a few times. The rearrangement joins TRBV7-2 to TRBJ2-3; D perhaps matches TRBD2 (5 bases). Deletions cut 5 bases from V and 6 bases from J, with 9 bases between. Germline V gives CDR1 SGHTA, CDR2 FQGNSA. The CDR3 loop spans 12 amino acids. CDR3 sequence reads: CASSRERDTQYF. In nucleotides, the CDR3 is TGTGCCAGCAGCCGAGAGCGGGATACGCAGTATTTT.

This clone has more than one count but fewer than ten. This sequence joins TRBV4-1 and TRBJ2-7; D is possibly TRBD2 (5 bases). Trimming pared 4 bases from V and 4 bases from J, leaving 14 bases between. The germline CDR1 and CDR2 sequences are MGHRA and YSYEKL. The CDR3 is made up of 14 amino acids. The CDR3 coding sequence is TGCGCCAGCAGCCCCGGGGAGTGGGGTTACGAGCAGTACTTC. This gives the protein CASSPGEWGYEQYF.

The V call is TRBV5-6, the J call TRBJ2-4; TRBD1 might be the D (6 bases). V was clipped by 1 base and J by 16 bases, with 18 bases between them. The germline V gene has CDR1 SGHDT and CDR2 YYEEEE. The CDR3 has 13 amino acids. As DNA, the CDR3 is TGTGCCAGCAGCTTGATGGTGTTTGGGACAAGTTACTTC. Protein product: CASSLMVFGTSYF.

This clone was picked up one time. This chain links TRBV7-3 with TRBJ2-5; TRBD2 is a possible D gene (6 bases). The germline gives CDR1 SGHTA, CDR2 FQGTGA. The CDR3 consists of 12 residues. V was pared by 5 bases and J by 5 bases, with 9 bases between. The CDR3 here is CASSLAGETQYF. CDR3 DNA sequence: TGTGCCAGCAGCCTGGCGGGGGAGACCCAGTACTTC.

The chain combines TRBV10-3 with TRBJ2-7, with TRBD1 matching 7 bases. The CDR3 is made up of 15 amino acids. Germline V gene data show CDR1 as ENHRY and CDR2 as SYGVKD. Unmatched junction bases numbered 6, after V lost 4 bases and J lost 0 bases. Here the CDR3 DNA reads TGTGCCATCAGTGGGGGACAGACCAGCTCCTACGAGCAGTACTTC. Translation gives CAISGGQTSSYEQYF.

The chain has TRBV4-3 and TRBJ1-4; D uncertain. The CDR3 runs to 15 residues. The V gene's germline CDR1 is LGHNA and CDR2 YSLEER. The ends were cut back, 1 base at V and 2 bases at J, with 8 bases in the middle. CDR3 coding DNA: TGCGCCAGCAGCCAAGGGCCTTCTACTAATGAAAAACTGTTTTTT. Translation: CASSQGPSTNEKLFF.

The chain uses TRBV10-3 and TRBJ1-1; D uncertain. The length of the CDR3 is 11 residues. Germline V lookup: CDR1 ENHRY, CDR2 SYGVKD. The germline V and J ends were trimmed by 5 bases and 3 bases, with 4 bases remaining between them. CDR3 sequence reads: CAISTDTEAFF. In DNA form, the CDR3 reads TGTGCCATCAGTACTGACACTGAAGCTTTCTTT.

To note about this clone: The sample carries other DNA sequences with the same CDR3. The chain carries TRBV7-9 and TRBJ2-7; D unclear. The ends were cut back, 5 bases at V and 0 bases at J, with 5 bases in the middle. Germline lookup yields CDR1 SEHNR and CDR2 FQNEAQ (reference sequence). This CDR3 is 12 amino acids long. Here the CDR3 reads CASSPSSYEQYF. The CDR3 DNA reads TGTGCCAGCAGCCCCAGCTCCTACGAGCAGTACTTC.

Only one count was recorded for this clone. The rearrangement links TRBV4-2 to TRBJ2-3; D possibly corresponds to TRBD2 (6 bases). The CDR3 is 15 amino acids. In germline, CDR1 is LGHNA, CDR2 YNFKEQ. Trimming stripped 0 bases from V and 2 bases from J, with 9 bases between. The CDR3 DNA follows: TGTGCCAGCAGCCAAGAACCGGGAGTCACAGATACGCAGTATTTT. Translation: CASSQEPGVTDTQYF.

The chain links TRBV28 to TRBJ1-4; 7 nucleotides match TRBD1. J lost 6 bases, V lost 8 bases, and 6 bases had no gene match. The CDR3 totals 13 residues. CDR1 MDHEN and CDR2 SYDVKM come from the germline V gene. Written as DNA, the CDR3 is TGTGCCAGCTCGACAGGGTGGCATGAAAAACTGTTTTTT. The encoded protein is CASSTGWHEKLFF.

This chain uses TRBV7-2 with TRBJ2-7; 10 positions agree with TRBD2. Germline V CDR1 and CDR2: SGHTA, FQGNSA. Trimming removed 7 bases from V and 3 bases from J; junction bases left unmatched: 18. CDR3 length: 18 residues. The CDR3 DNA is TGTGCCAGCAACACTCGACTAGCGGGCCCTAAACCGGTCTACGAGCAGTACTTC. Residues: CASNTRLAGPKPVYEQYF.

In its sample, this clone was seen once. The DNA of the CDR3 is TGTGCCAGCACCCCGGGAGCCTTAATCTCCGGGGAGCTGTTTTTT. Amino acids: CASTPGALISGELFF. The chain is built from TRBV6-6 and TRBJ2-2, with a possible D match to TRBD2 (6 bases). Trimming took 7 bases from V and 6 from J, leaving 18 bases between them. The CDR3 covers 15 residues. Per germline, CDR1 MNHNY and CDR2 SVGAGI (reference sequence).

This clone was counted between two and nine times. J is TRBJ2-7 and V is TRBV9; TRBD1 aligns across 8 bases. In germline, CDR1 is SGDLS, CDR2 YYNGEE. This CDR3 is 14 amino acids long. The trim removed 5 bases at V and 2 bases at J, leaving 6 bases unmatched. CDR3: CASSIGTGTYEQYF. The CDR3 nucleotides are TGTGCCAGCAGTATCGGGACAGGCACCTACGAGCAGTACTTC.

This clone was observed a handful of times. The chain joins TRBV18 to TRBJ1-5, with D hard to call. The CDR3 runs to 15 residues. The V gene lost 1 base and the J gene lost 6 bases, with 13 bases spanning the gap. In germline, CDR1 is KGHSH, CDR2 LQKENI. The CDR3 DNA reads TGTGCCAGCTCACCACAGCACGGGGATAGTCAGCCCCAGCATTTT. It codes for CASSPQHGDSQPQHF.

The J gene is TRBJ2-5, the V gene TRBV19; D may be TRBD2 (6 bases). This CDR3 is 13 amino acids long. The V gene's germline CDR1 is LNHDA and CDR2 SQIVND (reference sequence). V gave up 6 bases and J gave up 0 bases, with 8 bases separating them. The CDR3 DNA reads as TGTGCCAGTAGATTAGCGGACCAAGAGACCCAGTACTTC. It specifies CASRLADQETQYF.

This chain connects TRBV5-1 to TRBJ1-4; the match to TRBD1 covers 7 bases. This CDR3 is 16 amino acids long. Germline V gene data show CDR1 as SGHRS and CDR2 as YFSETQ. V was pared by 3 bases and J by 4 bases, with 9 bases of the junction left unmatched. The CDR3, as DNA: TGCGCCAGCAGCTACCGCGGACAGGACGGTAATGAAAAACTGTTTTTT. It translates to CASSYRGQDGNEKLFF.

This clone was counted a few times. This chain joins TRBV9 and TRBJ2-3, with TRBD2 matching over 10 bases. V dropped 4 bases and J dropped 2; count of bases not matched to a gene: 4. The CDR3 loop spans 15 amino acids. Germline values: CDR1 SGDLS, CDR2 YYNGEE. The CDR3 coding sequence is TGTGCCAGCAGCTTCGGACTAGCGGACACAGATACGCAGTATTTT. Amino acids: CASSFGLADTDTQYF.

The V and J genes are TRBV4-2 and TRBJ2-2; no clear D gene. This CDR3 spans 15 amino acids. Germline CDR1 reads LGHNA; CDR2 reads YNFKEQ. Trimming cost V 0 bases and J 6 bases, with 11 bases left between them. CDR3 in DNA: TGTGCCAGCAGCCAAGAGCGGATGTTGTCCGGGGAGCTGTTTTTT. Translation: CASSQERMLSGELFF.

In its sample, this clone was seen a few times. The chain employs TRBV29-1 and TRBJ1-4; D perhaps matches TRBD1 (5 bases). The CDR3 loop spans 13 amino acids. Trimming took off 7 bases at V and 8 bases at J, with 17 bases between the two ends. CDR1 SQVTM and CDR2 ANQGSEA come from the germline V gene. CDR3 sequence reads: CSAQGRAGEKLFF. The CDR3 nucleotides are TGCAGCGCCCAGGGTAGGGCGGGGGAAAAACTGTTTTTT.

This clone was picked up a small number of times. This rearrangement joins TRBV2 to TRBJ2-1; TRBD2 agrees at 8 bases. V trimming: 4 bases; J trimming: 7 bases; junction bases outside the gene matches: 6. This CDR3 has 14 residues. Germline V gene lookup returns CDR1 SNHLY and CDR2 FYNNEI. The CDR3 is CASSVREGRNEQFF. The CDR3, as DNA: TGTGCCAGCAGTGTACGGGAGGGCCGGAATGAGCAGTTCTTC.